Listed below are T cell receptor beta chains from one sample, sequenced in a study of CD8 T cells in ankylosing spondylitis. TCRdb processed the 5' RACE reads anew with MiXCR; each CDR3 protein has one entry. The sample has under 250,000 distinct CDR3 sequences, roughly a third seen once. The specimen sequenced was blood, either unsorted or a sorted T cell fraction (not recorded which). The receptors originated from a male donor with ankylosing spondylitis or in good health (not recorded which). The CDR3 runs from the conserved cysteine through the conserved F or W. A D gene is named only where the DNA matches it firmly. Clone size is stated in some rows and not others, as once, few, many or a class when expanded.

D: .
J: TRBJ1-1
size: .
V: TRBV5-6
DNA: TGTGCCAGCAGCTTGAGCAGTATGAACACTGAAGCTTTCTTT
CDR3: CASSLSSMNTEAFF

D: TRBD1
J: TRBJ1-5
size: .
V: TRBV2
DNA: TGTGCCAGCAGAACCGGACAGGGGAATCAGCCCCAGCATTTT
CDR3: CASRTGQGNQPQHF

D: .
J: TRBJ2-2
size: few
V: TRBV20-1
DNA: TGCAGTGCGGCCCATTCTCGAGCGGGGAACACCGGGGAGCTGTTTTTT
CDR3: CSAAHSRAGNTGELFF

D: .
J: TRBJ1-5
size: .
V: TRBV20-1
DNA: TGCAGTGCTAGAGGTCGGGGGCAGCCCCAGCATTTT
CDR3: CSARGRGQPQHF

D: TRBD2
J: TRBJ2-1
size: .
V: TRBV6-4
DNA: TGTGCCAGCAGTGAGTCCCCGGGAGGGAGTGGAAATGAGCAGTTCTTC
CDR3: CASSESPGGSGNEQFF

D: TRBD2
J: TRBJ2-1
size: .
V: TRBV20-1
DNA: TGCAGTGCTAGAGATTTCGGGGCTGGGGGGGTGACAGCCTACAATGAGCAGTTCTTC
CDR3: CSARDFGAGGVTAYNEQFF

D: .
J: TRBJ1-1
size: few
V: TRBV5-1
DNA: TGCGCCAGCAGCTTCCCGGGTGGAGGAGGAGAGACTGAAGCTTTCTTT
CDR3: CASSFPGGGGETEAFF

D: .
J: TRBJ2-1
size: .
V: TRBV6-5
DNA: TGTGCCAGCAGTTACCGGGGCACGGGATATGAGCAGTTCTTC
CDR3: CASSYRGTGYEQFF

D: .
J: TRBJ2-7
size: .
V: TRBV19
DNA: TGTGCCAGTAGTATCGCAGGGAAGTACGAGCAGTACTTC
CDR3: CASSIAGKYEQYF

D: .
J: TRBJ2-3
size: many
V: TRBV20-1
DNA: TGCAGTGCTACCCCTAACACAGATACGCAGTATTTT
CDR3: CSATPNTDTQYF

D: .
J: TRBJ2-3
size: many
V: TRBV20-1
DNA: TGCAGTGCTAGAAGGCAGAACACAGATACGCAGTATTTT
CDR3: CSARRQNTDTQYF

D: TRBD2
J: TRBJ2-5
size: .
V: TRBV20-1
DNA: TGCAGTGCTGCCAGCGGGGGCACCTCGGGAGGGACCCAGTACTTC
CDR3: CSAASGGTSGGTQYF

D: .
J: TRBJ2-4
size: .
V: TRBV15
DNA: TGTGCCACCAGCCCCGGCAGAGGGGGAGCGGGGCAGTACTTC
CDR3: CATSPGRGGAGQYF

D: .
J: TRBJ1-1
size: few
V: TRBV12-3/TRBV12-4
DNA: TGTGCCATCCGGTCGAACACTGAAGCTTTCTTT
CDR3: CAIRSNTEAFF

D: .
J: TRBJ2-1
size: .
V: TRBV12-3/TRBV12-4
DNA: TGTGCCAGCAGTTTAACCCGGAGCTCCTACAATGAGCAGTTCTTC
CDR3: CASSLTRSSYNEQFF

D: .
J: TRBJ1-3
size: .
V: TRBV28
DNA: TGTGCCAGCGGGATGGACATGCCGGGAAACACCATATATTTT
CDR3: CASGMDMPGNTIYF

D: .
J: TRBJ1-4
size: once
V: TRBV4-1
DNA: TGCGCCAGCAGCCAAGCCCCCTCGGCCGCAACTAATGAAAAACTGTTTTTT
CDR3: CASSQAPSAATNEKLFF

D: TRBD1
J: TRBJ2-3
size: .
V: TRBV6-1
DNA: TGTGCCAGCAGTGCAGCGTCCGGGACAGGCGGGTATTTT
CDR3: CASSAASGTGGYF

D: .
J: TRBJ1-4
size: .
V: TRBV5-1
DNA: TGCGCCAGCAGCTTGGGGCACTCCAGTGAAAAACTGTTTTTT
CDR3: CASSLGHSSEKLFF

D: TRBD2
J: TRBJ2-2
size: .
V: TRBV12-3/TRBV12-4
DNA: TGTGCCAGCAGTTTATTTGGAGCGGGGGACAAGAACACCGGGGAGCTGTTTTTT
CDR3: CASSLFGAGDKNTGELFF

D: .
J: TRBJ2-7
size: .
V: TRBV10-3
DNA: TGTGCCATCAGAACGGACTCCTACGAGCAGTACTTC
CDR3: CAIRTDSYEQYF

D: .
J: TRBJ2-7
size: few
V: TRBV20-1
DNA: TGCAGTGCTAGACACCTTTACGAGCAGTACTTC
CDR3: CSARHLYEQYF

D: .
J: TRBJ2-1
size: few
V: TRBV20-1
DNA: TGCAGTGCTCCCGACAAGGGTAACTCCTACAATGAGCAGTTCTTC
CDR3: CSAPDKGNSYNEQFF

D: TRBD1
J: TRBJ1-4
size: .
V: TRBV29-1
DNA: TGCAGCGTTCGGGCTTCGACAGGGGTTAATGAAAAACTGTTTTTT
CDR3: CSVRASTGVNEKLFF

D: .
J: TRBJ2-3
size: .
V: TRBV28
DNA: TGTGCCAGCAGTCCCCTCGGAGATAGCAGTAAGGCAGACACGCAGTATTTT
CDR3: CASSPLGDSSKADTQYF